This T cell receptor (beta chain) was sequenced in a study of tumor and adjacent non-tumor tissue in lung cancer. Whole-study context: There were around eleven adenocarcinoma, a couple of squamous cell carcinoma and 1 small cell lung cancer cases.

Three rounds of nested PCR, following a modified ARM-PCR protocol, produced the TCRbeta library. TCRdb re-derived calls from the multiplex PCR reads in MiXCR, one entry per CDR3 protein. The sample carries over 100,000 distinct CDR3 sequences, 75% recorded once. The template was RNA from unsorted bulk tissue. Chemotherapy-naive patients with new lung cancer underwent thoracic surgery in China, August–November 2014. Note on this clonotype: Antigen unknown.

General observations from the study: Top 100 clones took a larger repertoire share in normal lung.

The sequence was collected from a woman aged 60 to 75 with non-small cell lung cancer. Source material: lung tumor tissue.

CDR3 amino acids: CASSITLLYEQYF. The CDR3 DNA reads TGTGCCAGTAGTATAACACTCCTCTACGAGCAGTACTTC. The chain is built from TRBV19 and TRBJ2-7; no clear D. This CDR3 spans 13 amino acids. Trimming removed 2 bases from V and 3 bases from J, with 8 bases in between. From germline, CDR1 is LNHDA and CDR2 SQIVND (reference sequence).